These 29 T cell receptor beta chains originate from one sample sequenced in a study of blood T cells in healthy people across ages. A second PCR of roughly 7 to 11 cycles used a sample-barcoded 5' primer and a J-beta primer mix. TCRdb used MiXCR to reprocess the 5' RACE reads, holding one entry per CDR3 protein. The table shows around 750,000 distinct CDR3 sequences, with about 55% occurring only once. The sample consisted of blood. The receptors here all came from a man older than 75 in good health.

V gene TRBV12-3 or TRBV12-4 combines with J gene TRBJ2-2, with 10 bases lining up with TRBD2. J lost 5 bases, V lost 6 bases, and 6 bases had no gene match. The CDR3 is made up of 15 amino acids. For the CDR3, the DNA is TGTGCCAGCAGCCTTAGCGGGAGGAATACCGGGGAGCTGTTTTTT. Amino acid sequence: CASSLSGRNTGELFF.

This clonotype is a singleton in its sample. J is TRBJ2-5 and V is TRBV27, with 7 bases matching TRBD2. The end of the DNA aligns better with TRBJ2-7, so the J call may be wrong. CDR1 and CDR2 from the germline V gene are MNHEY and SMNVEV (reference sequence). CDR3 length: 15 amino acids. The DNA for the CDR3 is TGTGCCAGCAGTTCCCGAGCGGCTAGCGGCTACGAGCAGTACTTC. As protein: CASSSRAASGYEQYF.

The chain links TRBV5-5 to TRBJ1-5; D is unclear. The CDR3 sequence is 15 residues long. V dropped 4 bases and J dropped 0 bases, with 11 bases sitting between them. Germline values: CDR1 SGHKS, CDR2 YYEKEE (reference sequence). CDR3 in DNA: TGTGCCAGCAGCCACCTCCCCGCTAGCAATCAGCCCCAGCATTTT. Translating gives CASSHLPASNQPQHF.

This clonotype was counted many times. The chain is built from TRBV5-6 and TRBJ2-5; tentatively, D is TRBD1 (6 bases). V was shortened by 5 bases and J by 5 bases, with 13 bases between the two germline ends. This CDR3 contains 13 residues. Looked up from germline, CDR1 is SGHDT and CDR2 is YYEEEE. The CDR3 here is CASSPTGWETQYF. The CDR3 DNA reads TGTGCCAGCAGTCCAACAGGGTGGGAGACCCAGTACTTC.

The rearrangement uses TRBV7-2 and TRBJ2-1; D not certain. This CDR3 is 15 amino acids long. V lost 0 bases to trimming and J lost 5 bases, with 11 bases between them. Germline-derived CDR1 and CDR2 are SGHTA and FQGNSA. CDR3 nucleotide sequence: TGTGCCAGCAGCTTAGCGGTAGTTGCGAACAATGAGCAGTTCTTC. Translating it yields CASSLAVVANNEQFF.

V gene TRBV3-1 combines with J gene TRBJ2-5; 9 bases are shared with TRBD1. The DNA end lines up better with TRBJ2-7; the J call may be wrong. This CDR3 spans 17 amino acids. Germline V gives CDR1 LGHDT, CDR2 YNNKEL (reference sequence). CDR3 amino acids: CASSQDLGQGSGDEQYF. Here the CDR3 DNA reads TGTGCCAGCAGCCAAGATCTGGGACAGGGTTCAGGGGACGAGCAGTACTTC.

The genes are TRBV5-1 and TRBJ2-1, with 11 bases fitting TRBD2. The CDR3 length is 19 residues. Germline assignment: CDR1 SGHRS and CDR2 YFSETQ. The J segment lost 0 bases and the V segment lost 4 bases, leaving 12 bases of the junction unmatched. CDR3 nucleotide sequence: TGCGCCAGCAGCCAACCGGGACTAGCGGAGGGGAGCTCCTACAATGAGCAGTTCTTC. Its protein product is CASSQPGLAEGSSYNEQFF. Using reference TRBV5-1 and TRBJ2-1 for the parts outside the CDR3, the full variable domain is KAGVTQTPRYLIKTRGQQVTLSCSPISGHRSVSWYQQTPGQGLQFLFEYFSETQRNKGNFPGRFSGRQFSNSRSEMNVSTLELGDSALYLCASSQPGLAEGSSYNEQFFGPGTRLTVL.

This clonotype was observed a few times. This chain uses TRBV7-2 with TRBJ2-3, with 8 bases fitting TRBD1. Germline loops: CDR1 SGHTA, CDR2 FQGNSA. With V trimmed by 1 base and J by 6 bases, 6 bases remained unmatched. The CDR3 is 15 amino acids. CDR3 region: CASSLGAGGYDTQYF. For the CDR3, the DNA is TGTGCCAGCAGCTTAGGGGCAGGGGGCTACGATACGCAGTATTTT. The whole variable domain, filled in from reference TRBV7-2 and TRBJ2-3, reads GAGVSQSPSNKVTEKGKDVELRCDPISGHTALYWYRQSLGQGLEFLIYFQGNSAPDKSGLPSDRFSAERTGGSVSTLTIQRTQQEDSAVYLCASSLGAGGYDTQYFGPGTRLTVL.

Only a few counts were recorded for this clonotype. The J gene is TRBJ1-2, the V gene TRBV29-1, with a weak D call TRBD1 (5 bases). Germline CDR1 reads SQVTM; CDR2 reads ANQGSEA. This CDR3 is 11 amino acids long. V gave up 2 bases and J gave up 8 bases, with 9 bases separating them. The DNA for the CDR3 is TGCAGCGTTGAAACAGGAGGCGGCTACACCTTC. Encoded protein: CSVETGGGYTF.

This sequence joins TRBV10-3 and TRBJ2-7, with 7 bases identical to TRBD2. The J segment lost 1 base and the V segment lost 8 bases, leaving 8 bases of the junction unmatched. Germline CDR1 is ENHRY and CDR2 is SYGVKD. This CDR3 has 14 residues. The CDR3 is CAILLATQSYEQYF. CDR3 DNA sequence: TGTGCCATCTTACTAGCGACACAGTCCTACGAGCAGTACTTC.

The table lists this clonotype with a few counts. The germline gene is not matched at one end of the junction; a read error may be the cause. The chain combines TRBV20-1 with TRBJ2-1; the D gene could be TRBD1 or TRBD2 (5 bases each). This CDR3 region has 11 residues. The germline CDR1 and CDR2 sequences are DFQATT and SNEGSKA (reference sequence). This CDR3 is CCAAEGNEQFF. CDR3 coding DNA: TGCTGTGCCGCCGAGGGGAATGAGCAGTTCTTC.

This clonotype has only one observation. The CDR3, as DNA: TGTGCCAGCAGTGCACCAGGGGGGGCCTCCTACAATGAGCAGTTCTTC. This encodes CASSAPGGASYNEQFF. This rearrangement joins TRBV6-1 to TRBJ2-1; D is tentatively TRBD1 or TRBD2 (7 bases each). CDR3 length equals 16 residues. Germline values: CDR1 MNHNS, CDR2 SASEGT. Trimming took 4 bases from V and 0 from J, leaving 13 bases between them.

This rearrangement joins TRBV29-1 to TRBJ2-2, with D tentatively TRBD1 or TRBD2 (5 bases each). V lost 4 bases and J 6 bases, leaving 9 bases between the germline ends. The germline V gene encodes CDR1 SQVTM and CDR2 ANQGSEA. The CDR3 has 12 amino acids. CDR3 DNA: TGCAGCGTTGCTGGGGGAGCCGGGGAGCTGTTTTTT. Protein product: CSVAGGAGELFF.

This clonotype has a handful of counts. This CDR3 reads CASSRQTSGRGGEQFF. Here the CDR3 DNA reads TGCGCCAGCAGCAGGCAGACTAGCGGGAGAGGGGGTGAGCAGTTCTTC. The V call is TRBV5-1, the J call TRBJ2-1; TRBD2 aligns across 12 bases. CDR1 is SGHRS and CDR2 is YFSETQ in the germline V gene. J gave up 9 bases and V 4 bases, and 11 bases lay outside the gene matches. The CDR3 length is 16 residues.

This chain connects TRBV3-1 to TRBJ2-5; D remains unclear. Looked up from germline, CDR1 is LGHDT and CDR2 is YNNKEL (reference sequence). The CDR3 has 14 residues. V lost 4 bases to trimming and J lost 0 bases, with 9 bases between them. The CDR3 protein is CASSRDKDQETQYF. The CDR3 DNA is TGTGCCAGCAGCCGCGACAAAGACCAAGAGACCCAGTACTTC.

The chain links TRBV12-3 or TRBV12-4 to TRBJ2-3, with D possibly being TRBD2 (5 bases). The V end was cut by 1 base, the J end by 1 base, with 9 bases between. This CDR3 spans 15 amino acids. CDR3 sequence (DNA): TGTGCCAGCAGTTTAGGGCGGGTCCGCACAGATACGCAGTATTTT. As protein: CASSLGRVRTDTQYF.

The V call is TRBV11-2, the J call TRBJ1-2, with D unresolved. The length of the CDR3 is 14 residues. Germline CDR1 is SGHAT and CDR2 is FQNNGV. The ends were cut back, 2 bases at V and 8 bases at J, with 15 bases in the middle. The CDR3 nucleotides are TGTGCCAGCAGCTTATGGCCAACTGAATACGGCTACACCTTC. This gives the protein CASSLWPTEYGYTF.

The chain employs TRBV9 and TRBJ2-5; 13 nucleotides match TRBD2. This CDR3 is 18 amino acids long. V was pared by 0 bases and J by 3 bases, with 8 bases of the junction left unmatched. CDR1 and CDR2 (germline): SGDLS, YYNGEE. The CDR3 bases are TGTGCCAGCAGCGTAGGACTAGCGGGAGGCACAGGGGAAGAGACCCAGTACTTC. This gives the protein CASSVGLAGGTGEETQYF.

J is TRBJ2-2 and V is TRBV6-2 or TRBV6-3; TRBD2 aligns across 14 bases. Germline V gives CDR1 MNHEY, CDR2 SVGEGT. V shed 5 bases, J shed 6 bases, and the junction held 2 bases outside the gene matches. CDR3 length: 15 residues. The CDR3 reads CASSGTSGSAGELFF. Here the CDR3 DNA reads TGTGCCAGCAGTGGGACTAGCGGGAGCGCCGGGGAGCTGTTTTTT.

V gene TRBV7-3 combines with J gene TRBJ2-5, with 7 bases identical to TRBD2. The CDR3 runs 15 residues. V lost 5 bases to trimming and J lost 1 base; unmatched junction nucleotides: 7. Germline CDR1 reads SGHTA; CDR2 reads FQGTGA. The CDR3 coding sequence is TGTGCCAGCAGCCGGGGGGATAATCCCCAAGAGACCCAGTACTTC. Amino acid sequence: CASSRGDNPQETQYF.

The V gene is TRBV6-6, the J gene TRBJ2-1; the match to TRBD1 covers 7 bases. The CDR3 loop spans 15 amino acids. The germline CDR1 and CDR2 sequences are MNHNY and SVGAGI (reference sequence). J was trimmed by 4 bases and V by 5 bases; bases with no gene match: 8. The CDR3, as DNA: TGTGCCAGCAGTAACGAGGGGGCAGATTACAATGAGCAGTTCTTC. Translated, it gives CASSNEGADYNEQFF.

This clonotype was seen a handful of times. This sequence joins TRBV20-1 and TRBJ1-5; D is perhaps TRBD1 (5 bases). Trimming stripped 3 bases from V and 1 base from J, with 19 bases between. The CDR3 extends over 17 amino acids. Looked up from germline, CDR1 is DFQATT and CDR2 is SNEGSKA (reference sequence). The CDR3 reads CSARDSSGLGSNQPQHF. The DNA for the CDR3 is TGCAGTGCTAGGGATTCCTCGGGACTGGGGAGCAATCAGCCCCAGCATTTT.

CDR3 amino acids: CASRSGGGAYEQYF. CDR3 nucleotides: TGTGCCAGCAGGTCCGGAGGAGGGGCCTACGAGCAGTACTTC. The gene calls are TRBV28 and TRBJ2-7, with D perhaps TRBD2 (6 bases). The germline V gene encodes CDR1 MDHEN and CDR2 SYDVKM. Deletions cut 6 bases from V and 2 bases from J, with 14 bases between. The CDR3 runs 14 residues.

This clonotype has more than one count but fewer than ten. The V call is TRBV2, the J call TRBJ2-7; TRBD1 aligns across 8 bases. The V and J ends lost 2 bases and 2 bases, in that order; junction bases with no gene match: 11. The CDR3 is made up of 17 amino acids. Germline assignment: CDR1 SNHLY and CDR2 FYNNEI. CDR3 nucleotide sequence: TGTGCCAGCAGTGAATCGTTGACAGGGGTTTTCCCCTACGAGCAGTACTTC. Its translation is CASSESLTGVFPYEQYF.

This clonotype was observed a few times. The V gene is TRBV10-2, the J gene TRBJ1-2, with a tentative D call TRBD1 (6 bases). Germline CDR1 is WSHSY and CDR2 is SAAADI. V dropped 6 bases and J dropped 0 bases, with 14 bases sitting between them. The CDR3 sequence is 15 residues long. In nucleotides, the CDR3 is TGCGCCAGCAGCCAGACAGGCCCAGCTAACTATGGCTACACCTTC. It encodes CASSQTGPANYGYTF.

This chain connects TRBV20-1 to TRBJ2-1, with 11 positions matching TRBD2. This CDR3 is 16 amino acids long. The V gene's germline CDR1 is DFQATT and CDR2 SNEGSKA (reference sequence). The trim removed 3 bases at V and 4 bases at J, leaving 8 bases unmatched. CDR3: CSASPRLAGFYNEQFF. The CDR3 DNA follows: TGCAGTGCTAGCCCCCGACTAGCGGGATTTTACAATGAGCAGTTCTTC.

In its sample, this clonotype was seen a few times. The chain couples TRBV7-9 to TRBJ2-1; D unclear. V lost 11 bases and J 4 bases, leaving 9 bases between the germline ends. This CDR3 is 11 amino acids long. Germline values: CDR1 SEHNR, CDR2 FQNEAQ (reference sequence). CDR3 DNA: TGTGCCTCCTGGGGATACAATGAGCAGTTCTTC. Translating it yields CASWGYNEQFF. Based on the CDR3 plus reference TRBV7-9 and TRBJ2-1, the full variable domain is DTGVSQNPRHKITKRGQNVTFRCDPISEHNRLYWYRQTLGQGPEFLTYFQNEAQLEKSRLLSDRFSAERPKGSFSTLEIQRTEQGDSAMYLCASWGYNEQFFGPGTRLTVL.

This chain links TRBV6-5 with TRBJ2-1; the D gene is possibly TRBD2 (6 bases). V lost 5 bases to trimming and J lost 2 bases, with 13 bases between them. The CDR3 contains 15 residues. CDR1 and CDR2 from the germline V gene are MNHEY and SVGAGI. CDR3 in DNA: TGTGCCAGCAGTGGACTAACTTGGACCTACAATGAGCAGTTCTTC. Protein: CASSGLTWTYNEQFF.

The V call is TRBV4-1, the J call TRBJ2-1, with 9 bases aligning to TRBD1. The better agreement between TRBJ2-7 and the DNA end casts doubt on the J call. The V gene's germline CDR1 is MGHRA and CDR2 YSYEKL. There are 15 residues in the CDR3. The CDR3 loop reads CASSQVGQGSNEQYF. The CDR3 DNA follows: TGCGCCAGCAGCCAAGTGGGACAGGGAAGCAATGAGCAGTACTTC.